What follows describes a single T cell receptor (beta chain). No cognate antigen has been identified for it. No per-base quality is available; no much larger clone lies one base away. CD8 naive samples were CD45RO-negative cells positively selected for CCR7, giving a CD45RA+CCR7+ population that excluded TemRA cells. Healthy HIV-negative adults with no recently reported acute infections or vaccinations were included as donors. Every donor was a Caucasian adult living in Nashville, Tennessee, USA. After blood collection by leukapheresis, PBMCs were isolated using Ficoll-Histopaque density gradient centrifugation and then cryopreserved in the vapor phase of liquid nitrogen. Purity and quantity of every magnetically sorted T cell population were checked by analytical flow cytometry. Genomic DNA was isolated from every sorted fraction and measured by UV absorbance on a Nanodrop 2000c. Using the deep immunoSEQ assay, multiplex PCR amplified TCR CDR3 regions from genomic DNA. Genomic DNA extracted from each cell subset was distributed evenly over all wells of several immunoSEQ 96-well plates, and each plate served as one replicate. For sorted subsets, 200 to 250 ng of genomic DNA, equivalent to around 29,000 T cell genomes, went into each replicate PCR. The purified libraries were quantified using a Qubit 3.0 fluorometer, sized with a Bioanalyzer 2100, and then quantified again using the KAPA Library Quantification kit. Each immunoSEQ 96-well plate was sequenced on its own single-read 150-cycle Illumina NextSeq 550 flow cell. As for how the authors treated the data: The immunoSEQ output contained only junctional sequences without quality scores, so filtering could not match that applied to full-length reads. Sequences were annotated with PyIR, a Python wrapper for IgBLAST v1.9, using IMGT germline references to assign V/J genes and CDR3. Reads were filtered out if the reads had weak V/J assignments (E-value above 1e-6), no CDR3, stop codons, out-of-frame junctions, or ambiguous translated residues. V3J clonotypes were defined as sequences sharing the same inferred V gene, J gene, and CDR3 amino acid sequence. To compute the percentage overlap between repertoires, the number of shared unique clonotypes was divided by the size of the smaller repertoire. RTK rarefaction, the Chao1 estimator, and Recon v2.1 estimates of unobserved clonotypes were used to assess repertoire richness. Generation probabilities for all TCRbeta clonotypes obtained by the gDNA method from several donors were computed using OLGA. The immuneACCESS repertoire file appears here via TCRdb, limited to in-frame rearrangements. These files lack a portion of the clones; in checked studies, under half of the deficit traces to unresolved V genes, and the cause of the others is not known. V, J and clone size were drawn from that table, and D and trimming were deduced from the DNA. This sample holds around 2,100,000 clones; about 94% were observed only once. Clones ranked in the top ten supply more than 0.9% of the sample.

Including cysteine and phenylalanine, the CDR3 has 13 amino acids. Only the CDR3 portion is preserved as DNA: 39 bases, with reading frame beginning at the first base. V is cut by 3 bases and J by 7 bases, and the space between the germline ends is 10 bases. Via the germline V gene (reference sequence), CDR1 is PRHDT and CDR2 FYEKMQ. This sample stems from a study of shared clonotypes between healthy human individuals (dated by TCRdb to 2020 to 2021). Concerning the study at large: Two women and a few men aged 18 to 49 years were included in the cohort. For each donor, CD4 naive and CD4 memory were each run on three plates, CD8 naive on two plates, and CD8 memory on one plate. Libraries were prepared and TCR repertoires were sequenced by different laboratories using diverse techniques, in order to increase sequencing depth and limit assay-specific biases. The study deeply sequenced blood TCR repertoires of roughly five healthy adults to estimate repertoire size and the extent of clonotype sharing between individuals. Leukapheresis yielded between about 0.94 and 8.9 billion PBMCs per donor.

Broader findings and caveats from the paper: Incomplete sequencing was indicated by rarefaction of sorted-subset datasets, despite the large sequencing depth. Approximately 4.8% of naive CD4, 3.5% of naive CD8, roughly 2.5% of memory CD4, and approximately 0.4% of memory CD8 clonotypes were shared across several donors. Sampling was restricted to blood, and TCR repertoires in tissue are likely to differ from TCR repertoires in blood. Clonotypes shared by all four sorted-subset donors showed higher generation probabilities than non-shared clonotypes. Naive subsets generally had larger estimated clonotype richness than memory subsets. Pairwise subsampling led to the expectation that sequencing depth would affect the degree of clonotype sharing among donors. The small number of donors limited the genetic and exposure-history diversity represented.

The clonotype originates from a young man in good health. The sequenced sample was naive CD8+ T cells sorted from blood. According to the study, the label for this sample's cell subset or site signals: CD45RA+CCR7+. The rearranged chain carries TRBV13 and TRBJ2-1; the D region may be TRBD1 or TRBD2, each matching 5 bases equally. The CDR3 protein is CASSFGTPNEQFF. Read as DNA, the sequence is TGTGCCAGCAGCTTCGGGACCCCGAATGAGCAGTTCTTC.